This entry lists 27 T cell receptor beta chains sequenced from one sample in a study of control samples from healthy donors and cancer patients. Profiled with immunoSEQ multiplex PCR; TCRdb holds only in-frame clones, not every one. The sample has over 100,000 clones, approximately 90% seen once. The sequenced sample consisted of blood. The source is a man aged 35-49 years in good health.

This clone was counted a few times. CDR3 protein: CASRRLLGAGEKLFF. CDR3 coding DNA: TGTGCCAGCAGAAGGCTTCTGGGGGCGGGTGAAAAACTGTTTTTT. The chain has TRBV9 and TRBJ1-4; a possible D gene is TRBD1 (6 bases). From germline, CDR1 is SGDLS and CDR2 YYNGEE. The V end was cut by 5 bases, the J end by 7 bases, with 18 bases between. The CDR3 runs 15 residues.

The J gene is TRBJ1-4, the V gene TRBV9, with D uncertain. V shed 4 bases and J shed 6 bases, with 13 bases lying between them. Germline V gives CDR1 SGDLS, CDR2 YYNGEE. The CDR3 runs 14 residues. CDR3: CASSSRRGDEKLFF. The CDR3 DNA is TGTGCCAGCAGCTCCCGGCGTGGGGATGAAAAACTGTTTTTT.

This clone was seen just once. The V gene is TRBV7-2, the J gene TRBJ1-1; D not resolved. V lost 5 bases, J lost 0 bases, and 7 bases lay in between. Germline CDR1 SGHTA, CDR2 FQGNSA. The CDR3 is 13 residues long. CDR3 protein: CASSQGVNTEAFF. CDR3 DNA: TGTGCCAGCAGCCAAGGAGTGAACACTGAAGCTTTCTTT.

This clone was detected once. The rearrangement joins TRBV29-1 to TRBJ1-3, with D perhaps TRBD1 (5 bases). The V end was cut by 4 bases, the J end by 5 bases, with 18 bases between. The CDR3 is 15 amino acids. Germline CDR1 is SQVTM and CDR2 is ANQGSEA. CDR3 bases: TGCAGCGTTGGGGTGGGGAAAGGGGCAAGAAACACCATATATTTT. It specifies CSVGVGKGARNTIYF.

This chain uses TRBV19 with TRBJ1-5; possible D gene TRBD1, 5 bases. V was cut by 5 bases and J by 0 bases, with 14 bases left in between. CDR3 size: 16 residues. Germline V gives CDR1 LNHDA, CDR2 SQIVND (reference sequence). Written as DNA, the CDR3 is TGTGCCAGTAGTCCGACCGGGACGGTTAGCAATCAGCCCCAGCATTTT. This sequence encodes CASSPTGTVSNQPQHF.

V is TRBV13 and J is TRBJ1-1, with TRBD1 as a possible D gene (5 bases). CDR1 is PRHDT, CDR2 FYEKMQ, per germline (reference sequence). The CDR3 totals 18 residues. The germline V and J ends were trimmed by 5 bases and 1 base, with 23 bases remaining between them. The DNA for the CDR3 is TGTGCCAGCAGCCCATTGGGTGGGGGACCCGAGGGGAACACTGAAGCTTTCTTT. It specifies CASSPLGGGPEGNTEAFF.

V is TRBV5-1 and J is TRBJ1-2; D perhaps matches TRBD1 (6 bases). The length of the CDR3 is 14 residues. V was trimmed by 2 bases and J by 4 bases, leaving 12 bases between them. The germline CDR1 and CDR2 sequences are SGHRS and YFSETQ. The CDR3 protein is CASSLLTGLYGYTF. In nucleotides, the CDR3 is TGCGCCAGCAGCTTATTGACAGGTCTCTATGGCTACACCTTC. The whole variable domain, filled in from reference TRBV5-1 and TRBJ1-2, reads KAGVTQTPRYLIKTRGQQVTLSCSPISGHRSVSWYQQTPGQGLQFLFEYFSETQRNKGNFPGRFSGRQFSNSRSEMNVSTLELGDSALYLCASSLLTGLYGYTFGSGTRLTVV.

The chain couples TRBV7-2 to TRBJ1-2; maybe TRBD1 (5 bases). Trimming shortened V by 1 base and J by 5 bases, and 14 bases separated the two germline ends. Germline CDR1 and CDR2: SGHTA and FQGNSA. This CDR3 is built from 15 residues. Written as DNA, the CDR3 is TGTGCCAGCAGCTTAGAAAGGCAGGGTTTTTATGGCTACACCTTC. Translated, it gives CASSLERQGFYGYTF.

This chain joins TRBV7-9 and TRBJ2-3; D is unresolved. Trimming pared 7 bases from V and 2 bases from J, leaving 16 bases between. Germline values: CDR1 SEHNR, CDR2 FQNEAQ (reference sequence). The CDR3 has 15 residues. The CDR3 spells CASIPVSGYTDTQYF. CDR3 coding DNA: TGTGCCAGCATCCCGGTATCTGGATACACAGATACGCAGTATTTT. Using reference TRBV7-9 and TRBJ2-3 for the parts outside the CDR3, the full variable domain is DTGVSQNPRHKITKRGQNVTFRCDPISEHNRLYWYRQTLGQGPEFLTYFQNEAQLEKSRLLSDRFSAERPKGSFSTLEIQRTEQGDSAMYLCASIPVSGYTDTQYFGPGTRLTVL.

The CDR3 reads CAWSTSGYRETQYF. DNA of the CDR3: TGTGCCTGGAGTACATCAGGGTATCGCGAGACCCAGTACTTC. The chain uses TRBV30 and TRBJ2-5, with a possible D match to TRBD1 (5 bases). The CDR3 runs to 14 residues. Germline CDR1 is GTSNPN and CDR2 is SVGIG (reference sequence). V shed 2 bases and J shed 5 bases, with 15 bases lying between them.

This chain joins TRBV2 and TRBJ2-4; D is perhaps TRBD1 (6 bases). Per germline, CDR1 SNHLY and CDR2 FYNNEI. The length of the CDR3 is 17 residues. Deletions cut 2 bases from V and 7 bases from J, with 21 bases between. The CDR3 reads CASSENPGEGLRNIQYF. The CDR3 DNA sequence: TGTGCCAGCAGTGAAAACCCAGGGGAAGGGTTGAGGAACATTCAGTACTTC.

The rearrangement links TRBV12-5 to TRBJ1-2; possibly TRBD1 for D (5 bases). Germline V gives CDR1 LGHNT, CDR2 FRNRAP. The CDR3 runs 15 residues. The V end lost 0 bases, the J end lost 1 base, and 9 bases lay between the germline ends. This CDR3 is CASGLVRGVNYGYTF. The CDR3 coding sequence is TGTGCTAGTGGTTTGGTACGGGGGGTTAACTATGGCTACACCTTC.

This sequence joins TRBV18 and TRBJ2-4; TRBD2 aligns across 8 bases. With V trimmed by 3 bases and J by 8 bases, 3 bases remained unmatched. Germline assignment: CDR1 KGHSH and CDR2 LQKENI. The CDR3 has 13 amino acids. The CDR3 region is CASSPPGGDIQYF. CDR3 coding DNA: TGTGCCAGCTCACCGCCCGGGGGGGACATTCAGTACTTC.

This chain joins TRBV2 and TRBJ2-7; TRBD2 might be the D (6 bases). The CDR3 sequence is 11 residues long. Germline V CDR1 and CDR2: SNHLY, FYNNEI. V was trimmed by 4 bases and J by 6 bases, leaving 7 bases between them. The CDR3 bases are TGTGCCAGCAGTGGGGAGGCCGAGCAGTACTTC. Amino acid sequence: CASSGEAEQYF. The entire variable domain, with the rest obtained from reference TRBV2 and TRBJ2-7, is as follows: EPEVTQTPSHQVTQMGQEVILRCVPISNHLYFYWYRQILGQKVEFLVSFYNNEISEKSEIFDDQFSVERPDGSNFTLKIRSTKLEDSAMYFCASSGEAEQYFGPGTRLTVT.

The gene calls are TRBV5-1 and TRBJ2-7, with TRBD2 matching over 9 bases. The germline CDR1 and CDR2 sequences are SGHRS and YFSETQ. The CDR3 covers 16 residues. The V segment lost 0 bases and the J segment 0 bases; nucleotides outside the gene matches: 4. CDR3 residues: CASSLASSGTSYEQYF. In nucleotides, the CDR3 is TGCGCCAGCAGCTTGGCGTCTAGCGGGACCTCCTACGAGCAGTACTTC.

The chain is built from TRBV29-1 and TRBJ1-4, with D perhaps matching TRBD1 (5 bases). This CDR3 is 11 amino acids long. Trimming left V 3 bases short and J 8 bases short, with 7 bases between. The germline gives CDR1 SQVTM, CDR2 ANQGSEA. Here the CDR3 reads CSVDRGEKLFF. The CDR3 nucleotides are TGCAGCGTTGATCGGGGGGAAAAACTGTTTTTT.

The sample holds one count of this clone. The rearrangement uses TRBV6-1 and TRBJ1-3; tentative D call: TRBD1 (6 bases). The CDR3 has 14 amino acids. Germline assignment: CDR1 MNHNS and CDR2 SASEGT. The V end lost 6 bases, the J end lost 0 bases, and 9 bases lay between the germline ends. CDR3 coding DNA: TGTGCCAGCAGGACAGGCTCCTCTGGAAACACCATATATTTT. Encoded protein: CASRTGSSGNTIYF.

The chain combines TRBV19 with TRBJ2-7; D possibly corresponds to TRBD2 (6 bases). The CDR3 length is 13 residues. Germline V gives CDR1 LNHDA, CDR2 SQIVND (reference sequence). The V and J ends lost 5 bases and 2 bases respectively, with 10 bases between them. CDR3 residues: CASSLGGTYEQYF. In DNA form, the CDR3 reads TGTGCCAGTAGTCTCGGGGGAACCTACGAGCAGTACTTC.

This rearrangement joins TRBV28 to TRBJ2-3; no definite D call. The V and J ends lost 3 bases and 6 bases respectively, with 13 bases between them. The CDR3 consists of 14 residues. Germline V gene data show CDR1 as MDHEN and CDR2 as SYDVKM. CDR3 sequence reads: CASSFGQPQDTQYF. The CDR3 DNA reads TGTGCCAGCAGTTTTGGGCAGCCGCAGGATACGCAGTATTTT.

The chain carries TRBV5-1 and TRBJ2-7, with 12 nucleotides matching TRBD1. The CDR3 has 15 amino acids. Looked up from germline, CDR1 is SGHRS and CDR2 is YFSETQ. With 7 bases clipped from V and 7 bases from J, the junction kept 12 bases outside the gene matches. CDR3 nucleotide sequence: TGCGCCAGCTCCGGGACAGGGGGCCTTCTAGGGGAGCAGTACTTC. Residues: CASSGTGGLLGEQYF.

The chain links TRBV30 to TRBJ1-2, with TRBD1 as a possible D gene (6 bases). Germline CDR1 reads GTSNPN; CDR2 reads SVGIG (reference sequence). The CDR3 has 13 residues. Trimming left V 2 bases short and J 5 bases short, with 12 bases between. CDR3 in DNA: TGTGCCTGGAGTTCGCCAGGGGTATATGGCTACACCTTC. Protein: CAWSSPGVYGYTF.

In its sample, this clone was seen once. The rearrangement uses TRBV4-1 and TRBJ1-6; a weak D match, TRBD1 (6 bases). The CDR3 length is 17 residues. Trimming shortened V by 0 bases and J by 0 bases, and 9 bases separated the two germline ends. Germline values: CDR1 MGHRA, CDR2 YSYEKL. CDR3 DNA sequence: TGCGCCAGCAGCCAAGAGAGGGGGACCTCCTATAATTCACCCCTCCACTTT. Amino acids: CASSQERGTSYNSPLHF.

The chain is built from TRBV7-9 and TRBJ2-1; D uncertain. This CDR3 contains 14 residues. V lost 4 bases to trimming and J lost 9 bases, with 16 bases between them. CDR1 SEHNR and CDR2 FQNEAQ come from the germline V gene (reference sequence). CDR3 residues: CASSSSGLSIEQFF. The CDR3 DNA follows: TGTGCCAGCAGCTCATCCGGGCTATCAATTGAGCAGTTCTTC.

CDR3 in DNA: TGTGCCAGCAGATCCGGCACCGGGGAGCTGTTTTTT. Translating it yields CASRSGTGELFF. The gene calls are TRBV6-5 and TRBJ2-2; D gene ambiguous. Germline V gene sequence: CDR1 MNHEY, CDR2 SVGAGI. The CDR3 spans 12 residues. The ends were cut back, 6 bases at V and 4 bases at J, with 6 bases in the middle.

The chain links TRBV20-1 to TRBJ1-6; 10 bases map to TRBD1. With 3 bases clipped from V and 8 bases from J, the junction kept 7 bases outside the gene matches. CDR1 is DFQATT, CDR2 SNEGSKA, per germline (reference sequence). This CDR3 spans 15 amino acids. In DNA form, the CDR3 reads TGCAGTGCTAGTCACGACAGGGGGCTATATTCACCCCTCCACTTT. Its protein is CSASHDRGLYSPLHF.

CDR3 bases: TGTGCCAGCAGCCAAGCCCCGGGACAGGGGTTTGGAGCTTTCTTT. As protein: CASSQAPGQGFGAFF. The chain links TRBV16 to TRBJ1-1; 10 bases are a match to TRBD1. In germline, CDR1 is KGHSY, CDR2 FQNENV. The ends lost 2 bases at V and 10 bases at J; junction bases unmatched: 10. This CDR3 has 15 residues.

The chain carries TRBV11-3 and TRBJ2-5; 9 bases match TRBD1. V gave up 5 bases and J gave up 2 bases; unmatched junction bases: 3. The germline CDR1 and CDR2 sequences are SGHNT and YENEEA. There are 14 residues in the CDR3. The CDR3 loop is CASSPGTGQETQYF. CDR3 coding DNA: TGTGCCAGCAGCCCAGGGACAGGGCAAGAGACCCAGTACTTC. Supplemented by reference TRBV11-3 and TRBJ2-5, the full variable domain reads EAGVVQSPRYKIIEKKQPVAFWCNPISGHNTLYWYLQNLGQGPELLIRYENEEAVDDSQLPKDRFSAERLKGVDSTLKIQPAELGDSAVYLCASSPGTGQETQYFGPGTRLLVL.